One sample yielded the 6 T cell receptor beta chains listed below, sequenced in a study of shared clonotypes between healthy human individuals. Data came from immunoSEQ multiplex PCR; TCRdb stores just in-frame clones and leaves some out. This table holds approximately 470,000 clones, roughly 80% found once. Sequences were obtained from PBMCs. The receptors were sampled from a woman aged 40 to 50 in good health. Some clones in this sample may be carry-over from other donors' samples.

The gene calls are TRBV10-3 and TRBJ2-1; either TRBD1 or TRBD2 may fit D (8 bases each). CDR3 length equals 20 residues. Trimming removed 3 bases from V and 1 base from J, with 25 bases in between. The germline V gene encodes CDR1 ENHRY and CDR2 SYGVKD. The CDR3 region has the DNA TGTGCCATCAGTGATCCGGACAGGGTAGGAGCGGGAGAATCCTACAATGAGCAGTTCTTC. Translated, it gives CAISDPDRVGAGESYNEQFF.

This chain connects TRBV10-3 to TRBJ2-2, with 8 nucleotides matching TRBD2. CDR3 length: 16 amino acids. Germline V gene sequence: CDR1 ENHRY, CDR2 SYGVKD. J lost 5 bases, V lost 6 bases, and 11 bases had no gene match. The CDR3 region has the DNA TGTGCCATCAGGTCAGCGGGAGTCTTGGGAACCGGGGAGCTGTTTTTT. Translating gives CAIRSAGVLGTGELFF.

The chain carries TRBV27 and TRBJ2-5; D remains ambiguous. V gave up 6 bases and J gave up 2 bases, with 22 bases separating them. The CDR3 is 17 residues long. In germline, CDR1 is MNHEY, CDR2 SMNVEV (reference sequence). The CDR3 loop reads CASSRIPVSDFQETQYF. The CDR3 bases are TGTGCCAGCAGCCGAATTCCGGTTTCGGATTTTCAAGAGACCCAGTACTTC.

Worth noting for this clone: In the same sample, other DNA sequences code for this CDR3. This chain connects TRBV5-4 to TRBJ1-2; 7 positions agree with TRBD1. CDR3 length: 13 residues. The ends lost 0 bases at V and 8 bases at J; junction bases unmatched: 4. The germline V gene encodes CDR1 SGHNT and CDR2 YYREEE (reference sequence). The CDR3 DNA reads TGTGCCAGCAGCTTGGAGGGACAGACCGGCTACACCTTC. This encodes CASSLEGQTGYTF.

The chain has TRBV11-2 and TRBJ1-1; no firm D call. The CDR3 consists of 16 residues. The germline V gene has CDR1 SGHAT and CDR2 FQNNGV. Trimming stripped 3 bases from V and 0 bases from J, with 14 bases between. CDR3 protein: CASSFGGLDMNTEAFF. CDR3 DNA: TGTGCCAGCAGCTTTGGAGGCCTAGACATGAACACTGAAGCTTTCTTT.

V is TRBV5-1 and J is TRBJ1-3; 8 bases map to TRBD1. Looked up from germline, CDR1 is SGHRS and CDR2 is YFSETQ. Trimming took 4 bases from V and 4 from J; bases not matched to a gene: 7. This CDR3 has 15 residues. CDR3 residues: CASSPRTGLGNTIYF. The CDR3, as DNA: TGCGCCAGCAGCCCCCGGACAGGGTTGGGAAACACCATATATTTT.